This T cell receptor beta chain emerged from a study of vaccination effects on CD4 cells after COVID-19. Study-level points and caveats: After vaccination, at late timepoints, clones induced by infection and by vaccine contracted markedly. Only a single clone (1 of 255 vaccine-induced clones in healthy vaccinees) cross-reacted with common cold coronaviruses.

The data were produced by immunoSEQ multiplex PCR, yet TCRdb's version contains in-frame clones alone and is incomplete. The sample shows tens of thousands of clones, about four fifths of them seen only once. In the ViraFEST assay, antigen-specific CD4+ clonotypes were identified by expansion after peptide-pool stimulation. Between days 9 and 10 of culture, CD4+ T cells were separated out. Among the vaccine recipients, none had a prior SARS-CoV-2 infection, and nucleocapsid antibodies were negative. A half-medium replacement with IL-2 medium was carried out on days 3 and 7. Trimming cost V 3 bases and J 0 bases, with 17 bases left between them. CDR1 and CDR2 (germline): MNHNS, SASEGT. The CDR3 has 17 amino acids. In the case of this clone: Antigen unknown.

This clonotype was obtained from a human donor who received a COVID-19 vaccine. Sequenced here: CD4+ T cells from PBMCs cultured with HCoV-NL63 spike peptides, sampled before COVID-19 vaccination. The V and J genes are TRBV6-1 and TRBJ1-1; D unresolved. The CDR3, as DNA: TGTGCCAGCAGTGAGAGGGTATTGGCGTCAATGAACACTGAAGCTTTCTTT. Its translation: CASSERVLASMNTEAFF.